This entry lists 16 T cell receptor beta chains sequenced from one sample in a study of tissue T cells after allogeneic stem cell transplantation. Sequencing used immunoSEQ multiplex PCR; TCRdb keeps in-frame clones, though not all of them. Counted here are around 50,000 clones, approximately 73% occurring once; the ten biggest clones make up around 0.5%. The source material was sorted cells pooled from one or two spleens. Source of these receptors: a pool of C57BL/6 mice in good health.

Regarding this clone: The germline and genes are mouse ones. The sequence runs out 1 residue before the end of the CDR3; the remainder is reconstructed from the germline J gene. The genes are TRBV17 and TRBJ2-1; 8 nucleotides align to TRBD1. With 5 bases clipped from V and 7 bases from J, the junction kept 4 bases outside the gene matches. Germline CDR1 and CDR2: MNHDT and YYDKIL. The CDR3 totals 13 residues. The CDR3 here is CASSLRGRAEQFF. The CDR3 DNA, read in part, is TGTGCTAGCAGTCTCAGGGGGCGAGCTGAGCAGTTC.

Note on this clone: These gene names are mouse names. The missing CDR3 end, 1 residue past where the read stops, is filled in from the germline J gene. The chain uses TRBV15 and TRBJ2-5, with 9 bases matching TRBD2. The CDR3 has 15 amino acids. V lost 5 bases to trimming and J lost 0 bases; unmatched junction nucleotides: 3. Looked up from germline, CDR1 is SGHND and CDR2 is FRSKSL. CDR3: CASSRDWANQDTQYF. CDR3 DNA (partial): TGTGCCAGCAGTCGGGACTGGGCCAACCAAGACACCCAGTAC. The full variable domain, completed using reference TRBV15 and TRBJ2-5, is DAGVTQTPRHEVAEKGQTIILKCEPVSGHNDLFWYRQTKIQGLELLSYFRSKSLMEDGGAFKDRFKAEMLNSSFSTLKIQPTEPKDSAVYLCASSRDWANQDTQYFGPGTRLLVL.

For this clone: The genes are named according to mouse. The CDR3 is cut off 1 residue early in the read; its end comes from the germline J gene. The rearrangement joins TRBV3 to TRBJ1-2; D unresolved. Germline values: CDR1 SNHLY, CDR2 FYNGKV (reference sequence). Between the trimmed V and J ends, which lost 4 bases and 6 bases, there was a span of 15 bases. This CDR3 has 14 residues. The CDR3 DNA, read in part, is TGTGCCAGCAGCTACCTCCAAAGGGAGACCGACTACACC. Protein: CASSYLQRETDYT. The entire CDR3 sequence reads CASSYLQRETDYTF.

Points on this clone: Mouse germline and gene names are used. The read terminates 1 residue ahead of where the CDR3 ends, so the germline J gene completes it. V is TRBV13-2 and J is TRBJ2-5; the D is unclear. The V end was cut by 3 bases, the J end by 2 bases, with 7 bases between. In germline, CDR1 is NNHNN, CDR2 SYGAGS (reference sequence). There are 13 residues in the CDR3. CDR3: CASGVTVQDTQYF. The covered CDR3 bases are TGTGCCAGCGGTGTCACAGTCCAAGACACCCAGTAC.

Of note for this clone: The genes are named according to mouse. The read gets to within 1 residue of the CDR3 end, and the germline J gene fills in the rest. The rearrangement joins TRBV13-1 to TRBJ2-3; D might be TRBD2 (6 bases). With 2 bases removed from V and 1 base from J, the gap between germline ends came to 8 bases. CDR1 is NSHNY, CDR2 SYGAGN, per germline. There are 14 residues in the CDR3. The covered CDR3 bases are TGTGCCAGCAGTGAGTTGGGGGGTGCAGAAACGCTGTAT. Residues: CASSELGGAETLY. The complete CDR3 reads CASSELGGAETLYF.

Worth noting for this clone: Genes and germline come from the mouse. The CDR3 end is not reached by the read, which stops 1 residue before it; the germline J gene fills it in. This chain joins TRBV26 and TRBJ2-7; D uncertain. V lost 0 bases to trimming and J lost 0 bases, with 3 bases between them. This CDR3 has 13 residues. Per germline, CDR1 KGHPV and CDR2 FQNQEV (reference sequence). This chain's CDR3 is CASSLSGSYEQYF. Partial CDR3 DNA: TGTGCCAGCAGTCTGTCGGGCTCCTATGAACAGTAC.

As regards this clone: Mouse germline and gene names are used. The read ends 1 residue before the CDR3 terminus; that terminus is restored from the germline J gene. This sequence joins TRBV13-2 and TRBJ2-5, with 9 bases aligning to TRBD1. Losses at the gene ends were 4 bases for V and 6 bases for J; bases not matched to a gene: 6. In germline, CDR1 is NNHNN, CDR2 SYGAGS (reference sequence). The CDR3 is made up of 14 amino acids. CDR3 residues: CASGSRDRDDTQYF. The sequenced part of the CDR3 DNA is TGTGCCAGCGGTTCCCGGGACAGGGATGACACCCAGTAC.

Notes on this clone: Genes and germline are mouse. Here the CDR3 reads CAWRAGTGYYEQYF. CDR3 DNA (partial): TGTGCCTGGAGGGCCGGGACAGGGTACTATGAACAGTAC. The chain joins TRBV31 to TRBJ2-7, with 9 bases lining up with TRBD1. The read terminates 1 residue before the CDR3 end, so the remaining end is supplied by the germline J gene. V lost 3 bases to trimming and J lost 3 bases; unmatched junction nucleotides: 6. The CDR3 has 14 amino acids. Germline lookup yields CDR1 GKSSPN and CDR2 SITVG. Variable domain in full (rest from reference TRBV31 and TRBJ2-7): AQTIHQWPVAEIKAVGSPLSLGCTIKGKSSPNLYWYWQATGGTLQQLFYSITVGQVESVVQLNLSASRPKDDQFILSTEKLLLSHSGFYLCAWRAGTGYYEQYFGPGTRLTVL.

In this sample, this clone turned up once. Here the gene names and germline are mouse. The read ends 1 residue shy of where the CDR3 ends; the end is completed using the germline J gene. This chain uses TRBV16 with TRBJ2-3, with TRBD1 matching 8 bases. CDR3 length: 15 residues. V was clipped by 3 bases and J by 1 base; unmatched bases: 3. CDR1 is SGHSA and CDR2 is FRNQAP in the germline V gene. The DNA read from the CDR3 is TGTGCAAGCAGCTTCGGGACAGGTGGTGCAGAAACGCTGTAT. Translation gives CASSFGTGGAETLY. The full-length CDR3 reads as CASSFGTGGAETLYF.

This clone was found a few times. Gene and germline names: mouse. With the read ending 1 residue before the CDR3 end, the germline J gene is used to fill in that end. The rearrangement links TRBV2 to TRBJ2-4; no reliable D call. The CDR3 sequence is 15 residues long. Trimming cost V 0 bases and J 0 bases, with 7 bases left between them. The germline V gene encodes CDR1 LGHNA and CDR2 YSYQKL. CDR3 sequence: CASSQEATSQNTLYF. The covered CDR3 bases are TGTGCCAGCAGCCAAGAGGCCACTAGTCAAAACACCTTGTAC.

This clone has a handful of counts. The germline and genes are mouse ones. Read coverage stops 1 residue before the CDR3 terminus; the germline J gene supplies the remainder. The same CDR3 is also encoded by other DNA sequences in this sample. The rearrangement links TRBV19 to TRBJ2-7, with 10 bases identical to TRBD2. The V and J ends lost 5 bases and 3 bases, in that order; junction bases with no gene match: 5. CDR1 and CDR2 from the germline V gene are FNHDT and SITEND (reference sequence). This CDR3 contains 14 residues. CDR3 bases read: TGTGCCAGCAGCATCGGGACTGGGGACTATGAACAGTAC. This sequence encodes CASSIGTGDYEQY. The complete CDR3 reads CASSIGTGDYEQYF. Full variable domain (rest looked up from reference TRBV19 and TRBJ2-7): GGIITQTPKFLIGQEGQKLTLKCQQNFNHDTMYWYRQDSGKGLRLIYYSITENDLQKGDLSEGYDASREKKSSFSLTVTSAQKNEMAVFLCASSIGTGDYEQYFGPGTRLTVL.

Comment on this clone: The germline and genes are mouse ones. The CDR3 end lies 1 residue beyond the end of the read and is filled in from the germline J gene. J is TRBJ2-7 and V is TRBV15; 7 bases are shared with TRBD2. Losses at the gene ends were 3 bases for V and 0 bases for J; bases not matched to a gene: 2. Germline V CDR1 and CDR2: SGHND, FRSKSL. This CDR3 contains 14 residues. The sequenced part of the CDR3 DNA is TGTGCCAGCAGTTTGCCTGGGGGCTCCTATGAACAGTAC. This sequence encodes CASSLPGGSYEQY. The whole CDR3 sequence is CASSLPGGSYEQYF.

This clone is a singleton in its sample. The gene names here belong to mouse. The read stops 1 residue short of the end of the CDR3; the missing end is completed from the germline J gene. The chain links TRBV19 to TRBJ1-2; D is possibly TRBD1 (6 bases). CDR1 is FNHDT, CDR2 SITEND, per germline (reference sequence). The CDR3 has 15 amino acids. Trimming cost V 0 bases and J 3 bases, with 12 bases left between them. The DNA read from the CDR3 is TGTGCCAGCAGTATAGTGGGGGCGCGAGACTCCGACTACACC. It encodes CASSIVGARDSDYT. The complete CDR3 sequence is CASSIVGARDSDYTF.

For this clone: Genes here carry mouse names. The CDR3 goes on 1 residue after the read ends, and that part is filled in from the germline J gene. The rearrangement links TRBV13-3 to TRBJ2-4, with TRBD1 matching 7 bases. Trimming at V came to 4 bases and at J to 3 bases, leaving 5 bases not matched to a gene. This CDR3 contains 14 residues. CDR1 is NNHDY, CDR2 SYVADS, per germline. The CDR3 protein is CASSPTGAQNTLYF. The part of the CDR3 DNA that was read is TGTGCCAGCAGTCCTACAGGGGCCCAAAACACCTTGTAC.

The sample holds a few counts of this clone. Germline and genes: mouse. The CDR3 goes on 1 residue after the read ends, and that part is filled in from the germline J gene. The chain uses TRBV12-1 and TRBJ2-7, with TRBD2 identical over 11 bases. V lost 3 bases to trimming and J lost 6 bases; unmatched junction nucleotides: 3. This CDR3 is built from 13 residues. Germline V gives CDR1 SGHSN, CDR2 HYEKVE. CDR3 protein: CASSSDWGVEQYF. The DNA read from the CDR3 is TGTGCCAGCTCTTCGGACTGGGGGGTTGAACAGTAC. The full variable domain, its missing parts supplied by reference TRBV12-1 and TRBJ2-7, is DSGVVQSPRHIIKEKGGRSVLTCIPISGHSNVVWYQQTLGKELKFLIQHYEKVERDKGFLPSRFSVQQFDDYHSEMNMSALELEDSAMYFCASSSDWGVEQYFGPGTRLTVL.

To note about this clone: Gene names and germline refer to mouse. The sequenced part of the CDR3 DNA is TGTGCCAGCAGTCTGTATCGGGACAGTAGTGCAGAAACGCTGTAT. It encodes CASSLYRDSSAETLY. The full CDR3 protein is CASSLYRDSSAETLYF. V gene TRBV24 combines with J gene TRBJ2-3; TRBD1 agrees at 7 bases. The CDR3 goes on 1 residue after the read ends, and that part is filled in from the germline J gene. J was trimmed by 0 bases and V by 0 bases; bases with no gene match: 3. The CDR3 length is 16 residues. Looked up from germline, CDR1 is KGHTA and CDR2 is FRNEEI.